These 30 T cell receptor beta chains came from one sample sequenced in a study of beta chain features in type 1 diabetes. Regarding the study as a whole: Type 1 diabetes patients had TCRB CDR3s that were shorter (moderately but significantly so) in all four CD4+ subsets.

Sequencing targeted expressed TCRB transcripts, as all isolated RNA had been reverse transcribed. Sequencing used immunoSEQ multiplex PCR; TCRdb keeps in-frame clones, though not all of them. Found here are 600,000 to 700,000 clones, roughly 12% of them singletons; the top ten hold 0.022%. Antigens of these TCRs are unknown. Sequences were obtained from naive CD4+ T cells from blood. The receptor source for this set is a man between 18 and 29 years old with type 1 diabetes.

This clone occurred a few times. The chain uses TRBV4-2 and TRBJ2-4, with D maybe TRBD2 (6 bases). Per germline, CDR1 LGHNA and CDR2 YNFKEQ. This CDR3 is 18 amino acids long. Trimming took off 0 bases at V and 2 bases at J, with 17 bases between the two ends. The CDR3 region is CASSQDNGGAKTKNIQYF. The CDR3 DNA sequence: TGTGCCAGCAGCCAAGATAACGGAGGGGCGAAAACCAAAAACATTCAGTACTTC.

This clone was observed a handful of times. The chain carries TRBV6-5 and TRBJ2-7, with TRBD2 matching 11 bases. CDR1 and CDR2 (germline): MNHEY, SVGAGI. The CDR3 extends over 15 amino acids. After removal of 6 bases from V and 3 bases from J, the junction contained 7 bases not matched to a gene. CDR3 loop: CASSRLAGYNYEQYF. In DNA form, the CDR3 reads TGTGCCAGCAGCCGACTAGCGGGGTACAACTACGAGCAGTACTTC.

V gene TRBV15 combines with J gene TRBJ2-1, with TRBD2 as a possible D gene (6 bases). The length of the CDR3 is 13 residues. Germline assignment: CDR1 LNHNV and CDR2 YYDKDF (reference sequence). V dropped 10 bases and J dropped 0 bases, with 10 bases sitting between them. The CDR3 protein is CAILGGSYNEQFF. CDR3 sequence (DNA): TGTGCCATCCTCGGGGGCTCCTACAATGAGCAGTTCTTC. The entire variable domain, with the rest obtained from reference TRBV15 and TRBJ2-1, is as follows: DAMVIQNPRYQVTQFGKPVTLSCSQTLNHNVMYWYQQKSSQAPKLLFHYYDKDFNNEADTPDNFQSRRPNTSFCFLDIRSPGLGDTAMYLCAILGGSYNEQFFGPGTRLTVL.

The CDR3 sequence is CASRRTGSEKLFF. For the CDR3, the DNA is TGTGCCAGCAGAAGGACAGGGAGTGAAAAACTGTTTTTT. The V gene is TRBV6-1, the J gene TRBJ1-4, with 8 positions matching TRBD1. Trimming at V came to 6 bases and at J to 7 bases, leaving 4 bases not matched to a gene. Per germline, CDR1 MNHNS and CDR2 SASEGT. This CDR3 has 13 amino acids.

The chain recombines TRBV7-9 with TRBJ2-1; the D gene is possibly TRBD2 (7 bases). CDR3 length equals 17 residues. Trimming pared 5 bases from V and 7 bases from J, leaving 24 bases between. In germline, CDR1 is SEHNR, CDR2 FQNEAQ (reference sequence). DNA for the CDR3: TGTGCCAGCAGCCCCCGACTGGGGGGCGGGGGCCTTAATGAGCAGTTCTTC. As protein: CASSPRLGGGGLNEQFF.

About this clone itself: Other DNA sequences in the same sample also yield this CDR3. The chain employs TRBV19 and TRBJ2-1; no clear D gene. Trimming removed 3 bases from V and 4 bases from J, with 1 base in between. The CDR3 is 11 residues long. Germline loops: CDR1 LNHDA, CDR2 SQIVND (reference sequence). The DNA for the CDR3 is TGTGCCAGTAGTATTTACAATGAGCAGTTCTTC. Translation: CASSIYNEQFF.

V usage is TRBV27 and J usage is TRBJ1-3, with D perhaps TRBD1 (5 bases). CDR3 size: 17 residues. V lost 5 bases to trimming and J lost 3 bases, with 20 bases between them. Germline V gene lookup returns CDR1 MNHEY and CDR2 SMNVEV (reference sequence). The CDR3 sequence: CASSPSSNRFGGNTIYF. As DNA, the CDR3 is TGTGCCAGCAGTCCAAGCTCCAACAGGTTCGGTGGAAACACCATATATTTT.

This clone was detected only a few times. The V and J genes are TRBV9 and TRBJ2-7, with a tentative D call TRBD1 (6 bases). V lost 4 bases and J lost 5, with 16 bases in between. CDR1 SGDLS and CDR2 YYNGEE come from the germline V gene. CDR3 length: 14 amino acids. The CDR3 DNA sequence: TGTGCCAGCAGCCTTACAGGGCTATCGGACGAGCAGTACTTC. Its translation is CASSLTGLSDEQYF. Full variable domain (rest looked up from reference TRBV9 and TRBJ2-7): DSGVTQTPKHLITATGQRVTLRCSPRSGDLSVYWYQQSLDQGLQFLIQYYNGEERAKGNILERFSAQQFPDLHSELNLSSLELGDSALYFCASSLTGLSDEQYFGPGTRLTVT.

A word on this clone: One junction end disagrees with the germline gene, perhaps due to a read error. The gene calls are TRBV6-1 and TRBJ2-4, with TRBD2 as a possible D gene (6 bases). Germline V gene lookup returns CDR1 MNHNS and CDR2 SASEGT. The CDR3 sequence is 12 residues long. CDR3 region: CASSRLDNIQYF. As DNA, the CDR3 is TGCGCCAGCAGTCGACTAGACAACATTCAGTACTTC.

The chain is built from TRBV4-1 and TRBJ2-1; D ambiguous. Trimming stripped 4 bases from V and 0 bases from J, with 16 bases between. Germline lookup yields CDR1 MGHRA and CDR2 YSYEKL. This CDR3 has 17 amino acids. The CDR3 DNA reads TGCGCCAGCAGCCCCCCTTTGGGGTCTAGCTCCTACAATGAGCAGTTCTTC. Translation gives CASSPPLGSSSYNEQFF.

This clone was detected only a few times. The rearrangement uses TRBV7-2 and TRBJ1-2; D is uncertain. The germline gives CDR1 SGHTA, CDR2 FQGNSA. V lost 5 bases and J 0 bases, leaving 10 bases between the germline ends. This CDR3 is 14 amino acids long. CDR3 DNA: TGTGCCAGCAGCCCCAGGAGTACTAACTATGGCTACACCTTC. Encoded protein: CASSPRSTNYGYTF.

This clone showed up just a few times. This chain joins TRBV30 and TRBJ1-6; D gene ambiguous. The germline CDR1 and CDR2 sequences are GTSNPN and SVGIG (reference sequence). CDR3 length equals 13 residues. The V end lost 4 bases, the J end lost 3 bases, and 7 bases lay between the germline ends. CDR3 sequence: CAWKRVYNSPLHF. The CDR3 DNA follows: TGTGCCTGGAAGAGGGTCTATAATTCACCCCTCCACTTT.

The chain couples TRBV30 to TRBJ2-6; perhaps TRBD1 as D (6 bases). V was clipped by 6 bases and J by 0 bases, with 18 bases between them. CDR1 is GTSNPN, CDR2 SVGIG, per germline (reference sequence). This CDR3 spans 17 amino acids. For the CDR3, the DNA is TGTGCCTGCCCGACAGGCCCCCCCCTCTCTGGGGCCAACGTCCTGACTTTC. Its translation is CACPTGPPLSGANVLTF.

J is TRBJ1-2 and V is TRBV27; weak D call: TRBD1 (6 bases). The germline V and J ends were trimmed by 2 bases and 3 bases, with 13 bases remaining between them. Germline loops: CDR1 MNHEY, CDR2 SMNVEV (reference sequence). This CDR3 is built from 15 residues. The CDR3 loop is CASSLRTVFYYGYTF. The CDR3 bases are TGTGCCAGCAGTTTACGGACAGTTTTTTACTATGGCTACACCTTC.

This clone was counted only a few times. The V call is TRBV5-4, the J call TRBJ2-5; D gene unclear. Deletions cut 3 bases from V and 4 bases from J, with 13 bases between. Germline CDR1 and CDR2: SGHNT and YYREEE (reference sequence). This CDR3 comprises 14 residues. The CDR3 sequence is CASSSPPTGETQYF. The CDR3 DNA is TGTGCCAGCAGCTCCCCCCCTACGGGAGAGACCCAGTACTTC.

The J gene is TRBJ1-5, the V gene TRBV5-4; possibly TRBD1 for D (5 bases). Trimming cost V 3 bases and J 5 bases, with 15 bases left between them. CDR1 and CDR2 from the germline V gene are SGHNT and YYREEE (reference sequence). The CDR3 length is 15 residues. CDR3 protein: CASSSYGGGDQPQHF. In DNA form, the CDR3 reads TGTGCCAGCAGCTCGTATGGCGGGGGGGATCAGCCCCAGCATTTT.

This clone was detected only a few times. Other DNA sequences from this sample encode an identical CDR3 as well. J is TRBJ1-1 and V is TRBV6-4; D is uncertain. V was trimmed by 4 bases and J by 1 base, leaving 7 bases between them. The CDR3 is made up of 13 amino acids. CDR1 is MRHNA, CDR2 SNTAGT, per germline. As DNA, the CDR3 is TGTGCCAGCAGTGCTCAGGAGAACACTGAAGCTTTCTTT. Translation gives CASSAQENTEAFF.

The CDR3 sequence is CASSLVRGGLGEETQYF. The CDR3 DNA sequence: TGCGCCAGCAGCTTGGTTCGCGGCGGACTAGGGGAAGAGACCCAGTACTTC. The chain joins TRBV5-1 to TRBJ2-5; 7 bases fit TRBD2. Germline V lookup: CDR1 SGHRS, CDR2 YFSETQ. CDR3 size: 17 residues. V shed 0 bases, J shed 3 bases, and the junction held 11 bases outside the gene matches.

The chain uses TRBV2 and TRBJ2-1; the D gene is possibly TRBD2 (5 bases). Germline assignment: CDR1 SNHLY and CDR2 FYNNEI. CDR3 length equals 12 residues. V shed 6 bases and J shed 8 bases, with 11 bases lying between them. CDR3 residues: CASRADGDEQFF. The DNA of the CDR3 is TGTGCCAGCAGAGCCGACGGGGATGAGCAGTTCTTC. Filled out from reference TRBV2 and TRBJ2-1, the complete variable domain reads EPEVTQTPSHQVTQMGQEVILRCVPISNHLYFYWYRQILGQKVEFLVSFYNNEISEKSEIFDDQFSVERPDGSNFTLKIRSTKLEDSAMYFCASRADGDEQFFGPGTRLTVL.

A few counts support this clone. This chain joins TRBV6-1 and TRBJ2-7; D may be TRBD1 (5 bases). CDR3 length: 13 amino acids. Trimming left V 4 bases short and J 4 bases short, with 11 bases between. Germline lookup yields CDR1 MNHNS and CDR2 SASEGT. As DNA, the CDR3 is TGTGCCAGCAGTGGAGACAGCTTTTACGAGCAGTACTTC. It codes for CASSGDSFYEQYF.

The chain joins TRBV5-1 to TRBJ2-7, with 12 positions matching TRBD1. The CDR3 contains 15 residues. Germline trimming cut 2 bases from V and 6 bases from J; bases unmatched to any gene: 6. Germline-derived CDR1 and CDR2 are SGHRS and YFSETQ. CDR3 sequence reads: CASSFRDRGQSEQYF. CDR3 DNA: TGCGCCAGCAGCTTCCGGGACAGGGGGCAGAGCGAGCAGTACTTC.

This clone was detected a few times. The J gene is TRBJ1-4, the V gene TRBV18, with D unclear. Deletions cut 4 bases from V and 6 bases from J, with 12 bases between. Germline CDR1 and CDR2: KGHSH and LQKENI. This CDR3 is 14 amino acids long. The chain's CDR3 is CASSLATKDEKLFF. The CDR3 DNA reads as TGTGCCAGCTCACTCGCGACTAAGGATGAAAAACTGTTTTTT.

V is TRBV19 and J is TRBJ1-2; D not resolved. The V gene's germline CDR1 is LNHDA and CDR2 SQIVND (reference sequence). The CDR3 covers 12 residues. The germline V and J ends were trimmed by 1 base and 8 bases, with 8 bases remaining between them. CDR3 nucleotides: TGTGCCAGTAGTATAGGCCGGGTCGGCTACACCTTC. Its translation is CASSIGRVGYTF.

This clone appeared a few times. V is TRBV5-1 and J is TRBJ2-6; the D gene is possibly TRBD1 (8 bases). The V and J ends lost 2 bases and 2 bases respectively, with 14 bases between them. The CDR3 is 17 residues long. Germline-derived CDR1 and CDR2 are SGHRS and YFSETQ. DNA of the CDR3: TGCGCCAGCAGCTTCTGGACAGGGAGGGCTGGGGCCAACGTCCTGACTTTC. This gives the protein CASSFWTGRAGANVLTF.

This chain joins TRBV13 and TRBJ2-7, with D tentatively TRBD2 (5 bases). V was pared by 0 bases and J by 2 bases, with 11 bases between. The CDR3 has 15 residues. CDR1 and CDR2 from the germline V gene are PRHDT and FYEKMQ (reference sequence). The CDR3 DNA follows: TGTGCCAGCAGCTTAGGCCGGGATGGAGCCTACGAGCAGTACTTC. Translated, it gives CASSLGRDGAYEQYF.

The chain recombines TRBV25-1 with TRBJ1-1; D is undetermined. CDR3 length: 13 amino acids. Germline loops: CDR1 MGHDK, CDR2 SYGVNS. V lost 7 bases and J lost 0, with 9 bases in between. The CDR3 DNA is TGTGCCAGCATGACAAACTTGAACACTGAAGCTTTCTTT. Amino acid sequence: CASMTNLNTEAFF.

This clone was observed a handful of times. This chain joins TRBV2 and TRBJ2-7; TRBD1 aligns across 9 bases. In germline, CDR1 is SNHLY, CDR2 FYNNEI. The CDR3 runs to 15 residues. The junction had 9 bases not matched to a gene; V was cut back by 6 bases and J by 3 bases. The CDR3 loop reads CASRLIGTGNYEQYF. The CDR3 coding sequence is TGTGCCAGCAGATTGATAGGGACAGGGAACTACGAGCAGTACTTC.

The V call is TRBV5-1, the J call TRBJ1-1; no firm D call. Trimming shortened V by 0 bases and J by 4 bases, and 10 bases separated the two germline ends. The CDR3 is 14 amino acids. CDR1 SGHRS and CDR2 YFSETQ come from the germline V gene. The CDR3 region is CASSLGREGTEAFF. As DNA, the CDR3 is TGCGCCAGCAGCTTGGGACGGGAGGGCACTGAAGCTTTCTTT.

V usage is TRBV6-5 and J usage is TRBJ1-2, with D possibly being TRBD1 (5 bases). This CDR3 spans 14 amino acids. The V end was cut by 5 bases, the J end by 2 bases, with 12 bases between. CDR1 and CDR2 from the germline V gene are MNHEY and SVGAGI. The CDR3 region is CASSLTGLNYGYTF. As DNA, the CDR3 is TGTGCCAGCAGTCTTACAGGCCTGAACTATGGCTACACCTTC.

This clone has just a few counts. The chain couples TRBV5-1 to TRBJ2-7, with D perhaps TRBD1 or TRBD2 (5 bases each). Germline V gene lookup returns CDR1 SGHRS and CDR2 YFSETQ. With 4 bases removed from V and 1 base from J, the gap between germline ends came to 9 bases. This CDR3 spans 13 amino acids. The CDR3, as DNA: TGCGCCAGCAGCCTGGGACGGTCCTACGAGCAGTACTTC. Translated: CASSLGRSYEQYF.